This paragraph reports one T cell receptor beta chain. Its antigen target is currently unknown. Per-base quality was not reported, and no clone a single base away is much larger than it. The cohort included 29 patients with locally advanced or metastatic urothelial carcinoma who were treated at Memorial Sloan Kettering on a trial protocol. Peripheral blood mononuclear cells were collected pretreatment and during treatment, with between 1 and 8 total time points per patient. The Qiagen DNeasy Blood extraction kit was used to purify genomic DNA from total PBMCs and from tumor samples. PBMCs were collected pretreatment and during treatment, and were isolated and stored as previously described. The source of the sample is a study of PD-L1 blockade in urothelial cancer (dated by TCRdb to the late 2010s). Describing the broader study: Therapy was started at some point between 2013 and 2015 for all patients, and atezolizumab 1,200 mg was administered intravenously every 3 weeks. Durable clinical benefit was achieved by nine patients and was not achieved by 20 patients. Approximately 29 patients had pretreatment blood TCR-seq, about 24 had at least one posttreatment blood collection, and about 24 had tumor TCR-seq. Patients had an ECOG performance status of 0 or 1 and had received between 0 and 3 prior chemotherapy regimens. The study was an exploratory multi-omic analysis of somatic, immune and clinical correlates of response to PD-L1 blockade with atezolizumab in urothelial cancer. About 90% of the roughly 30 patients were identified as males with urothelial cancer of bladder origin, and a prior smoking history was reported by 18 of 29 patients. Blood samples gave a median of approximately 150,000 T cells and approximately 80,000 unique TCRs, with a median clonality of approximately 0.08. Blood samples were analyzed 3 weeks after the start of treatment (second dose) and 6 weeks after the start of treatment. Pretreatment tumor samples, along with matched peripheral blood collected serially before and after atezolizumab treatment, underwent TCR sequencing. Progression-free survival longer than 6 months counted as durable clinical benefit, and TCR features were additionally tested against both progression-free and overall survival. Whole exome sequencing and RNA sequencing of pretreatment tumors were performed alongside TCR sequencing in the same patients. Results and caveats for the whole study, not just this receptor: Greater expansion of tumor-associated TCR clones in peripheral blood 3 weeks after the start of treatment was observed in patients with durable benefit (n ≈ 24, p = 0.022). A pretreatment peripheral blood TCR clonality below the median was linked to improved progression-free and overall survival. Because of the small sample size (n of about 30) and the many exploratory analyses performed, the results are intended to be regarded as hypothesis-generating.

Between the V and J ends, shortened by 0 bases and 1 base respectively, the junction contains 16 bases. From a lookup of the germline V gene, CDR1 and CDR2 are SNHLY and FYNNEI. From the cysteine through the phenylalanine, the CDR3 covers 17 amino acids. Here the CDR3 DNA is all that survives: 51 bases in frame from base 1. Each PCR received spiked-in synthetic TCR analog templates so that absolute template abundance could be estimated from read counts. The immunoSEQ assay was used to amplify TCRbeta CDR3 regions from genomic DNA with bias-controlled V and J gene primers. Sequencing of rearranged TCRbeta segments was performed at approximately 20X coverage. The study's processing was this. Sequencing errors were corrected by clustering, and CDR3s were annotated against IMGT so that V, D and J genes could be assigned. Downstream analyses used only productive TCRbeta rearrangements, leaving out any out-of-frame or stop-codon sequences. Clonality was calculated as one minus the Shannon entropy normalized by the log of the number of unique productive sequences. Clones differing between time points or between blood and tumor were identified using Fisher's exact test with Benjamini-Hochberg correction, with an adjusted p below 0.01 applied as the threshold. The immuneACCESS repertoire file appears here via TCRdb, limited to in-frame rearrangements. These files lack a portion of the clones; in checked studies, under half of the deficit traces to unresolved V genes, and the cause of the others is not known. V and J calls and clone size are given by that table; D and trimming were obtained from the DNA. Recorded for this sample are tens of thousands of clones; roughly 77% of them occurred a single time. Of the sample, 2.5% to 3% falls within the top ten clones.

The receptor was derived from a man aged 65 to 79 with urothelial cancer. Specimen: PBMCs, collected around atezolizumab (anti-PD-L1) treatment. The chain couples TRBV2 to TRBJ2-7; TRBD2 is a possible D gene, resting on 6 matching bases. The DNA sequence follows: TGTGCCAGCAGTGAAGCGCTTCTCGGGCGGGAATCCTACGAGCAGTACTTC. It translates to CASSEALLGRESYEQYF.